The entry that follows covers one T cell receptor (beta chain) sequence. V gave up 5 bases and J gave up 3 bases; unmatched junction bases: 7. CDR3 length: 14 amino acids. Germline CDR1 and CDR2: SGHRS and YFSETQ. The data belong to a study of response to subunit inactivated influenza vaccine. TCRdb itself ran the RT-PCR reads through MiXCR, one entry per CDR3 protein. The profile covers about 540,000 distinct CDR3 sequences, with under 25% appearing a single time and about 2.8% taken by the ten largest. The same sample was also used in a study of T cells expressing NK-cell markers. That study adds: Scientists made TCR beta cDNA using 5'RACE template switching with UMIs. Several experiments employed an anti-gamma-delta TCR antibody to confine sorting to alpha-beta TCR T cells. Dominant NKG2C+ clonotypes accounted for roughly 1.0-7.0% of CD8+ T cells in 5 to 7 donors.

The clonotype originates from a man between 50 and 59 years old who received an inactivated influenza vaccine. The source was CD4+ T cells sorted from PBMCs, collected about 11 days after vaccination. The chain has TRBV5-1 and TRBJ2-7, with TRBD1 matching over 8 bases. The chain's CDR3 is CASRFGQGYYEQYF. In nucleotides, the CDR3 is TGCGCCAGCAGATTCGGACAGGGATACTACGAGCAGTACTTC.